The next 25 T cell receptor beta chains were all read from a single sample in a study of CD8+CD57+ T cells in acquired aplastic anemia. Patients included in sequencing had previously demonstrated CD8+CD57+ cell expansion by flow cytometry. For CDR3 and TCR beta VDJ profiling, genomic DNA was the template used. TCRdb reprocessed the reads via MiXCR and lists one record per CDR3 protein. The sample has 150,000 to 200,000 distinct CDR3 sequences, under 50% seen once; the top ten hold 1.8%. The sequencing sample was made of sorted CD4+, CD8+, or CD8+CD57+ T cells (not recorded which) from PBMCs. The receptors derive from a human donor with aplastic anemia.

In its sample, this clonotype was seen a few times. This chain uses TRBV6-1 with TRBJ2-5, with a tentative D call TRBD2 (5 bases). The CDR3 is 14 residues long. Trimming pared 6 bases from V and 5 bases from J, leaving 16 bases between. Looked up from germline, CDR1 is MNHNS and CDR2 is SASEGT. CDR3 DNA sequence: TGTGCCAGCAGGCCCAGCCCGGGCGGGGAGACCCAGTACTTC. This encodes CASRPSPGGETQYF.

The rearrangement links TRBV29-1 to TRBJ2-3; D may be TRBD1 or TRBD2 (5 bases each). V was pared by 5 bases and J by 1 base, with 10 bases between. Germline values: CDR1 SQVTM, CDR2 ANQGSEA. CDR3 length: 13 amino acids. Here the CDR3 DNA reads TGCAGCGTTCAGGGAGACCGCACAGATACGCAGTATTTT. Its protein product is CSVQGDRTDTQYF.

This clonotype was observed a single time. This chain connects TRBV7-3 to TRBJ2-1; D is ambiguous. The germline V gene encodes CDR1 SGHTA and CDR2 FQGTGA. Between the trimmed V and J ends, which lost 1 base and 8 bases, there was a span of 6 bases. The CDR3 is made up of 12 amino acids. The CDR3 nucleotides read TGTGCCAGCAGCTTAAATTCCGATGAGCAGTTCTTC. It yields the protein CASSLNSDEQFF.

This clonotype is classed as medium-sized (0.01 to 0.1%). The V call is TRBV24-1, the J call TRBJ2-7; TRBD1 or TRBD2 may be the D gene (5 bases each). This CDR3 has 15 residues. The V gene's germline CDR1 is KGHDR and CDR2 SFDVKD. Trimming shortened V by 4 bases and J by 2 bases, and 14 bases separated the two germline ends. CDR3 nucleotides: TGTGCCACCAGTGAAACCGGGACCGCGGCCTACGAGCAGTACTTC. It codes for CATSETGTAAYEQYF.

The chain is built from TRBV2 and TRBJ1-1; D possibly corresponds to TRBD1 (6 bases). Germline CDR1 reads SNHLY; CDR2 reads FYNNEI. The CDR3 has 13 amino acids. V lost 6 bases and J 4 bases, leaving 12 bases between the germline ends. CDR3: CASRRDTGTEAFF. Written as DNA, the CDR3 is TGTGCCAGCAGGCGGGACACGGGCACTGAAGCTTTCTTT.

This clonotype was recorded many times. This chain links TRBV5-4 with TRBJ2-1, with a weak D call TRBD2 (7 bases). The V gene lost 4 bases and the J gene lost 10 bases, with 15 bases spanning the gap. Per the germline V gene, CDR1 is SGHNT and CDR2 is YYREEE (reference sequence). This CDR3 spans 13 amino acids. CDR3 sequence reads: CASSRGALPEQFF. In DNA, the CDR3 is TGTGCCAGCAGCCGGGGGGCGCTGCCCGAGCAGTTCTTC.

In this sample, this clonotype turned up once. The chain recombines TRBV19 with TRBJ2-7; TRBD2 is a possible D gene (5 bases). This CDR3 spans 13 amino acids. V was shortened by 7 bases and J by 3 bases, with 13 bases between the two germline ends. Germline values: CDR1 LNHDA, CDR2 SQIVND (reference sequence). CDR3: CASTPEADYEQYF. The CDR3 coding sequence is TGTGCCAGTACCCCGGAGGCCGACTACGAGCAGTACTTC.

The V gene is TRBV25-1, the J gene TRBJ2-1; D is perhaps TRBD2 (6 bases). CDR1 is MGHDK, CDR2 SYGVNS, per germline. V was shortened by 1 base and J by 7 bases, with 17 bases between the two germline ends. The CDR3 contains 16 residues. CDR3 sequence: CASSESRGSGANEQFF. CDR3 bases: TGTGCCAGCAGTGAATCCCGGGGCTCGGGAGCAAATGAGCAGTTCTTC.

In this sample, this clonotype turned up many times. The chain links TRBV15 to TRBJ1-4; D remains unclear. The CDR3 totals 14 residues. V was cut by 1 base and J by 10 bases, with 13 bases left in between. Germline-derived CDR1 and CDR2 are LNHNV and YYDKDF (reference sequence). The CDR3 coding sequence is TGTGCCACCAGCAGAGCCTCCTCGGAGAGAAAACTGTTTTTT. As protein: CATSRASSERKLFF.

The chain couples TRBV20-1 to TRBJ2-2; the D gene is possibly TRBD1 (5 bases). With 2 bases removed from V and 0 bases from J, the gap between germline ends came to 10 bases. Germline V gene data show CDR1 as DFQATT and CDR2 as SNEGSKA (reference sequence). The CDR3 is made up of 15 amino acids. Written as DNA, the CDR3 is TGCAGTGCTAGAAGACAGATACCGAACACCGGGGAGCTGTTTTTT. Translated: CSARRQIPNTGELFF.

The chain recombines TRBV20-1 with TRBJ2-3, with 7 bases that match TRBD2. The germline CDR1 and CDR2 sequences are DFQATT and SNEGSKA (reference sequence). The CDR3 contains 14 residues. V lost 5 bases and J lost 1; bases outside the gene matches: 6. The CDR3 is CSAGRGSGTDTQYF. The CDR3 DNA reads TGCAGTGCTGGGCGGGGGTCTGGCACAGATACGCAGTATTTT.

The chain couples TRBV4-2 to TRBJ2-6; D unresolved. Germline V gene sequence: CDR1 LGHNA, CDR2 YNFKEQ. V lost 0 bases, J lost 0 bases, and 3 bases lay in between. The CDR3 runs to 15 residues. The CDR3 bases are TGTGCCAGCAGCCAAGAGGACTCTGGGGCCAACGTCCTGACTTTC. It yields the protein CASSQEDSGANVLTF.

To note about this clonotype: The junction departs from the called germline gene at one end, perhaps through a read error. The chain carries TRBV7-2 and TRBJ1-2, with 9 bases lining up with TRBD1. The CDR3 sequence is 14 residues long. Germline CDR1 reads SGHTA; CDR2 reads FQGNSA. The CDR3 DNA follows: TGTGCCAGCAGCTTAGACAGGGGGCAATATGTCTACACCTTC. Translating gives CASSLDRGQYVYTF.

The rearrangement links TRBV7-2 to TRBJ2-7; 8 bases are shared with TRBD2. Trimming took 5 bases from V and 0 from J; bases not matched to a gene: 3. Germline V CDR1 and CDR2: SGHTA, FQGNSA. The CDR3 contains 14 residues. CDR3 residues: CASSGTRLSYEQYF. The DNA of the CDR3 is TGTGCCAGCAGCGGGACTAGACTCTCCTACGAGCAGTACTTC.

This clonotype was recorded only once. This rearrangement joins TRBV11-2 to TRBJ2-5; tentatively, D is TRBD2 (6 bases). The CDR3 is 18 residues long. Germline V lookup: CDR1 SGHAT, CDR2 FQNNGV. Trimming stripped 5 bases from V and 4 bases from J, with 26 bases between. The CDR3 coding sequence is TGTGCCAGCAGCCCCTTAGGCGGCTTTCTCCTCGGGGGAGAGACCCAGTACTTC. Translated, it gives CASSPLGGFLLGGETQYF.

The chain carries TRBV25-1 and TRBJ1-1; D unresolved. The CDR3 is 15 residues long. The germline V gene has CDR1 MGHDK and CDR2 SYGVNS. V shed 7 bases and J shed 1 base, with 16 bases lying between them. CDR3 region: CASMFGGGTNTEAFF. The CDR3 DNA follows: TGTGCCAGCATGTTTGGTGGCGGAACGAACACTGAAGCTTTCTTT.

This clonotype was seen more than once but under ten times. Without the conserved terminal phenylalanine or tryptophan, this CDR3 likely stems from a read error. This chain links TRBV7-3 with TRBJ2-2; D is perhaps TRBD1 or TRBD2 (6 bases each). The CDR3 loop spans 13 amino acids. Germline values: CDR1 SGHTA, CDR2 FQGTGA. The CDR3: CASRATGPGGLFL. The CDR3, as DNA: TGTGCCAGCAGGGCTACAGGGCCCGGGGGGCTGTTTCTT.

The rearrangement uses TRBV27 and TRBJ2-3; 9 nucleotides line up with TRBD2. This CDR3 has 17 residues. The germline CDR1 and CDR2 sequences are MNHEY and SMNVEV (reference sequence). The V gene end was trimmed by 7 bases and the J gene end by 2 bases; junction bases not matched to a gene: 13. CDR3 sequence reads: CASNPSGRRPDTDTQYF. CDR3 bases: TGTGCCAGCAACCCCAGCGGGAGGCGGCCTGACACAGATACGCAGTATTTT.

The CDR3 coding sequence is TGTGCCAGCAGCCCAGGAGGACAGTACACTGAAGCTTTCTTT. Translation: CASSPGGQYTEAFF. The V call is TRBV3-1, the J call TRBJ1-1; perhaps TRBD1 as D (6 bases). V was trimmed by 4 bases and J by 3 bases, leaving 12 bases between them. This CDR3 has 14 amino acids. CDR1 and CDR2 (germline): LGHDT, YNNKEL (reference sequence).

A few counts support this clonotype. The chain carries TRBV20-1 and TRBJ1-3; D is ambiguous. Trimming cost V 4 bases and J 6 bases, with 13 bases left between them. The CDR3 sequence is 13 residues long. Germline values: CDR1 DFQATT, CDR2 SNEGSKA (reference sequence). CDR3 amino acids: CSAKGGAENTIYF. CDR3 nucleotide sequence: TGCAGTGCTAAGGGAGGAGCCGAAAACACCATATATTTT.

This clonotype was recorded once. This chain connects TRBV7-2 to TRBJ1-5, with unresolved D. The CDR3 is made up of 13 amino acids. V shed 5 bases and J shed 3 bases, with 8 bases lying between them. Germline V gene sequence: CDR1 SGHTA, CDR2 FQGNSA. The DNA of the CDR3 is TGTGCCAGCAGCCAGAGTGTCAATCAGCCCCAGCATTTT. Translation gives CASSQSVNQPQHF.

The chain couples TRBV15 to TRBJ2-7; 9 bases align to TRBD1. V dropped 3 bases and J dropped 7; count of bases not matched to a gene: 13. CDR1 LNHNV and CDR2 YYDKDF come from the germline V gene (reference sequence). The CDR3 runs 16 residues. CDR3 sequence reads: CATSSSPGQGDWEQYF. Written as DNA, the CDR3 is TGTGCCACCAGCAGCTCCCCGGGACAGGGAGATTGGGAGCAGTACTTC.

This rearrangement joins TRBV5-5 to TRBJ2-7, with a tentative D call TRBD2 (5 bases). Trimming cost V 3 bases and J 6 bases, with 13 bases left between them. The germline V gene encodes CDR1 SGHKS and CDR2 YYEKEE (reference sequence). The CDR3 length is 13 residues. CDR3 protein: CASSYYEGFEQYF. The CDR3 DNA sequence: TGTGCCAGCAGCTATTATGAGGGATTCGAGCAGTACTTC.

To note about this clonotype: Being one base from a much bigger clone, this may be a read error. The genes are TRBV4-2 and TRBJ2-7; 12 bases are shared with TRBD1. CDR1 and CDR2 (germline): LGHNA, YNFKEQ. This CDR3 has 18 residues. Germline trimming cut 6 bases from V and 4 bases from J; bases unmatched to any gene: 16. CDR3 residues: CASSPPGTGGHRPYEQYF. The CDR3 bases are TGTGCCAGCAGTCCTCCCGGGACAGGGGGCCATCGGCCTTACGAGCAGTACTTC.

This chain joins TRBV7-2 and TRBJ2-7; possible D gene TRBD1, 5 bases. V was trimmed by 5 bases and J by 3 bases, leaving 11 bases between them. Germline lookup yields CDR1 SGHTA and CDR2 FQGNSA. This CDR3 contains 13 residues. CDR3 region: CASSDQGSYEQYF. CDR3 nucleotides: TGTGCCAGCAGCGATCAGGGTAGCTACGAGCAGTACTTC.